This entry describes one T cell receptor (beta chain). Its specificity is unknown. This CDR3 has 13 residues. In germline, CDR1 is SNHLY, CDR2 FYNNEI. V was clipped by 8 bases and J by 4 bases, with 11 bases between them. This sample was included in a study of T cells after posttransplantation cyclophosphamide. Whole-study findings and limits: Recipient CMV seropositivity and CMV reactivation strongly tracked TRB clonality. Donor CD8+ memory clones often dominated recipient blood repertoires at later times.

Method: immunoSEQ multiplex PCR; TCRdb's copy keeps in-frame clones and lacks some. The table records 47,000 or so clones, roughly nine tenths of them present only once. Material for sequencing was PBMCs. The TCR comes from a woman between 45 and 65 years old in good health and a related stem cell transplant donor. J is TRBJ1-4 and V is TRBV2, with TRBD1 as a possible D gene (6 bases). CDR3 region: CASGQPNNEKLFF. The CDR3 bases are TGTGCCAGCGGACAGCCAAATAATGAAAAACTGTTTTTT. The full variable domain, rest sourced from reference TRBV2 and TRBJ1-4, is EPEVTQTPSHQVTQMGQEVILRCVPISNHLYFYWYRQILGQKVEFLVSFYNNEISEKSEIFDDQFSVERPDGSNFTLKIRSTKLEDSAMYFCASGQPNNEKLFFGSGTQLSVL.